These T cell receptor beta chains were read from a single sample in a study of blood T cells in healthy people across ages. Each CDR3 protein gets one entry after TCRdb re-called the 5' RACE reads with MiXCR. The table records some 1.4 million distinct CDR3 sequences, 40% to 50% of them present only once. Sequenced input: blood. These receptor sequences come from a woman aged 18-30 years in good health. Both conserved end residues are part of each CDR3. Fields, in order: V gene, J gene, clone size, D gene, CDR3 protein, CDR3 DNA. A D gene is named only where the DNA matches it firmly. The size field is filled for only some rows; it gives once, few, many or a size class.

TRBV3-1	TRBJ2-7	.	TRBD2	CASSKGGLAGGAQYF	TGTGCCAGCAGCAAAGGGGGACTAGCGGGGGGTGCGCAGTACTTC
TRBV6-1	TRBJ2-3	few	TRBD1	CASTDRGLDTQYF	TGTGCCAGCACCGACAGGGGTCTGGATACGCAGTATTTT
TRBV9	TRBJ2-7	many	.	CASSPQGQSYNEQYF	TGTGCCAGCAGCCCGCAGGGCCAGTCCTACAATGAGCAGTACTTC
TRBV20-1	TRBJ2-1	.	.	CSAQRGVPYNEQFF	TGCAGTGCTCAGAGGGGCGTCCCCTACAATGAGCAGTTCTTC
TRBV6-5	TRBJ2-7	few	.	CASGPHSYEQYF	TGTGCCTCGGGTCCCCATTCGTACGAGCAGTACTTC
TRBV7-9	TRBJ1-4	.	TRBD1	CASSGQGMSEKLFF	TGTGCCAGCAGCGGACAGGGGATGAGTGAAAAACTGTTTTTT
TRBV20-1	TRBJ2-1	few	TRBD2	CSARGSGGNNEQFF	TGCAGTGCTAGGGGTAGCGGGGGGAACAATGAGCAGTTCTTC
TRBV7-2	TRBJ2-3	.	TRBD2	CASSQGTSVPDTQYF	TGTGCCAGCAGCCAGGGGACTAGCGTCCCCGATACGCAGTATTTT
TRBV20-1	TRBJ1-2	.	.	CSAGSVGANYGYTF	TGCAGTGCTGGTAGTGTCGGGGCTAACTATGGCTACACCTTC
TRBV6-1	TRBJ2-7	few	.	CASSERGGLPYEQYF	TGTGCCAGCAGTGAGAGGGGAGGCTTACCTTACGAGCAGTACTTC
TRBV5-1	TRBJ2-1	few	TRBD1	CASSLSRDSNGEQFF	TGCGCCAGCAGCTTGTCCCGGGACAGTAACGGTGAGCAGTTCTTC
TRBV7-9	TRBJ1-2	.	TRBD1	CASSLDDLGQDGYTF	TGTGCCAGCAGCTTAGACGATCTCGGACAGGATGGCTACACCTTC
TRBV4-1	TRBJ2-7	few	.	CASSQFGRSHEQYF	TGCGCCAGCAGCCAATTCGGGAGATCCCACGAGCAGTACTTC
TRBV20-1	TRBJ1-6	once	TRBD1	CSARVPGQLNSPLHF	TGCAGTGCTAGAGTACCGGGACAGCTAAATTCACCCCTCCACTTT
TRBV5-1	TRBJ2-3	few	TRBD1	CASIGQATDTQYF	TGCGCCAGCATCGGACAGGCGACAGATACGCAGTATTTT
TRBV6-6	TRBJ2-3	.	.	CASSYGRMGTDTQYF	TGTGCCAGCAGTTACGGTCGGATGGGGACAGATACGCAGTATTTT
TRBV20-1	TRBJ2-2	.	TRBD1	CSASLGGQNTGELFF	TGCAGTGCTAGTTTAGGGGGCCAAAACACCGGGGAGCTGTTTTTT
TRBV11-3	TRBJ2-7	.	.	CASSLDRHREQYF	TGTGCCAGCAGCTTAGATCGCCACCGCGAGCAGTACTTC
TRBV6-5	TRBJ1-3	once	TRBD1	CASSYGTGVGNTIYF	TGTGCCAGCAGTTACGGGACAGGGGTTGGAAACACCATATATTTT
TRBV12-5	TRBJ1-1	.	TRBD1	CASATGSYTEAFF	TGTGCTAGTGCGACAGGGAGTTATACTGAAGCTTTCTTT
TRBV20-1	TRBJ2-1	few	TRBD2	CSAPSGRASYNERFF	TGCAGTGCCCCCTCCGGGAGGGCCTCTTACAATGAGCGGTTCTTC
TRBV20-1	TRBJ2-7	.	.	CSAPKPPGEQYF	TGCAGTGCCCCGAAGCCACCTGGCGAGCAGTACTTC
TRBV4-1	TRBJ2-5	.	TRBD2	CASSQESAGGFLGETQYF	TGCGCCAGCAGCCAAGAATCAGCGGGAGGATTTCTGGGAGAGACCCAGTACTTC
TRBV15	TRBJ2-3	once	.	CATSIRGVTDTQYF	TGTGCCACCAGCATCAGGGGTGTTACAGATACGCAGTATTTT
TRBV4-2	TRBJ2-7	few	TRBD2	CASSFSGTQGDEQYF	TGTGCCAGCAGCTTTAGCGGGACTCAAGGGGACGAGCAGTACTTC
TRBV11-2	TRBJ1-1	.	.	CASSYWAERGDTEAFF	TGTGCCAGCAGCTACTGGGCGGAGAGAGGGGACACTGAAGCTTTCTTT
TRBV5-6	TRBJ2-3	.	.	CASSFASSTDTQYF	TGTGCCAGCAGCTTTGCATCTAGCACAGATACGCAGTATTTT
TRBV3-1	TRBJ1-2	few	.	CASSQDSRAIYGYTF	TGTGCCAGCAGCCAAGATTCCCGGGCGATCTATGGCTACACCTTC
TRBV7-2	TRBJ1-2	.	.	CASSLVFEGNYGYTF	TGTGCCAGCAGCTTAGTTTTTGAGGGGAACTATGGCTACACCTTC
TRBV29-1	TRBJ2-1	few	.	CSVDWSHEQFF	TGCAGCGTTGATTGGTCCCACGAGCAGTTCTTC
TRBV20-1	TRBJ1-2	few	TRBD1	CSARDRAGSYGYTF	TGCAGTGCTAGGGACAGGGCCGGGAGCTATGGCTACACCTTC
TRBV27	TRBJ2-7	few	.	CASSLTGLGGYEQYF	TGTGCCAGCAGTTTAACCGGCCTAGGCGGCTACGAGCAGTACTTC
TRBV10-1	TRBJ2-3	.	.	CASRARGSDTQYF	TGCGCCAGCAGGGCGCGAGGGAGTGATACGCAGTATTTT
TRBV27	TRBJ1-2	.	TRBD1	CASSFGGGHGYTF	TGTGCCAGCAGTTTCGGAGGGGGCCATGGCTACACCTTC
TRBV6-6	TRBJ1-2	few	.	CASSTLQVYGYTF	TGTGCCAGCAGCACTTTACAGGTCTATGGCTACACCTTC
TRBV9	TRBJ2-1	few	.	CASSVGLDNLYNEQFF	TGTGCCAGCAGCGTAGGTTTGGATAACCTCTACAATGAGCAGTTCTTC
TRBV2	TRBJ2-3	few	TRBD2	CASTGTSGGGNTQYF	TGTGCCAGCACCGGGACTAGCGGGGGGGGAAATACGCAGTATTTT
TRBV12-5	TRBJ2-2	.	.	CASGFPPRANTGELFF	TGTGCTAGTGGTTTCCCCCCACGCGCGAACACCGGGGAGCTGTTTTTT
TRBV25-1	TRBJ1-6	.	TRBD1	CASKGQVNSPLHF	TGTGCCAGCAAGGGACAGGTGAATTCACCCCTCCACTTT
TRBV20-1	TRBJ2-1	many	.	CSARLQSYNEQFF	TGCAGTGCTAGACTACAGTCCTACAATGAGCAGTTCTTC
TRBV24-1	TRBJ2-4	many	TRBD1	CATSDTGQGGNIQYF	TGTGCCACCAGTGATACAGGACAGGGTGGGAACATTCAGTACTTC
TRBV12-3/TRBV12-4	TRBJ1-1	few	.	CASSSLRGEAFF	TGTGCCAGCAGTTCCCTCAGAGGTGAAGCTTTCTTT
TRBV6-5	TRBJ1-6	.	.	CASSSKHLNSPPHF	TGTGCCAGCAGTTCCAAGCACCTAAATTCACCCCCCCACTTT
TRBV7-9	TRBJ2-1	.	.	CASSPTVHNEQFF	TGTGCCAGCAGTCCTACGGTGCACAATGAGCAGTTCTTC
TRBV9	TRBJ2-1	once	.	CASSANLVPYNEQFF	TGTGCCAGCAGCGCTAACCTTGTGCCCTACAATGAGCAGTTCTTC
TRBV15	TRBJ2-3	.	.	CATSREFGWDTQYF	TGTGCCACCAGCAGAGAATTTGGATGGGATACGCAGTATTTT
TRBV20-1	TRBJ2-5	few	.	CSAKRVPLETQYF	TGCAGTGCCAAGAGAGTTCCATTAGAGACCCAGTACTTC
TRBV20-1	TRBJ2-7	.	.	CSASPRDYEQYF	TGCAGTGCTAGTCCCAGAGACTACGAGCAGTACTTC
TRBV5-1	TRBJ2-7	.	TRBD1	CASSVGQVSSSEQYF	TGCGCCAGCAGCGTTGGACAGGTGTCATCTTCCGAGCAGTACTTC
TRBV5-1	TRBJ2-3	.	TRBD2	CASSKASGGNTQYF	TGCGCCAGCAGCAAGGCTAGCGGGGGAAATACGCAGTATTTT
TRBV5-4	TRBJ2-3	.	TRBD1	CASSLIQGVIPDTQYF	TGTGCCAGCAGCTTGATTCAGGGGGTGATCCCAGATACGCAGTATTTT
TRBV20-1	TRBJ2-2	.	TRBD2	CSARTSGSGNTGELFF	TGCAGTGCTAGGACTAGCGGGAGCGGGAACACCGGGGAGCTGTTTTTT
TRBV12-3/TRBV12-4	TRBJ2-3	.	.	CASSNLEVGPDTQYF	TGTGCCAGCAGTAACCTAGAGGTGGGCCCAGATACGCAGTATTTT
TRBV20-1	TRBJ2-7	.	.	CSARVSVSEQYF	TGCAGTGCCCGGGTGTCGGTTTCCGAGCAGTACTTC
TRBV7-2	TRBJ2-5	.	.	CASSSRTSETQYF	TGTGCCAGCAGCTCGAGGACGAGCGAGACCCAGTACTTC
TRBV7-2	TRBJ2-1	.	.	CASSTLDSYNEQFF	TGTGCCAGCAGCACCCTGGACTCGTACAATGAGCAGTTCTTC
TRBV12-3/TRBV12-4	TRBJ1-1	.	.	CASIPGESITEAFF	TGTGCCAGCATCCCAGGGGAATCTATAACTGAAGCTTTCTTT
TRBV12-3/TRBV12-4	TRBJ1-5	.	.	CASGDILNQPQHF	TGTGCCAGCGGCGACATCCTCAATCAGCCCCAGCATTTT
TRBV3-1	TRBJ2-6	.	TRBD2	CASSTTSGGPGSGANVLTF	TGTGCCAGCAGCACGACTAGCGGGGGACCTGGCTCTGGGGCCAACGTCCTGACTTTC